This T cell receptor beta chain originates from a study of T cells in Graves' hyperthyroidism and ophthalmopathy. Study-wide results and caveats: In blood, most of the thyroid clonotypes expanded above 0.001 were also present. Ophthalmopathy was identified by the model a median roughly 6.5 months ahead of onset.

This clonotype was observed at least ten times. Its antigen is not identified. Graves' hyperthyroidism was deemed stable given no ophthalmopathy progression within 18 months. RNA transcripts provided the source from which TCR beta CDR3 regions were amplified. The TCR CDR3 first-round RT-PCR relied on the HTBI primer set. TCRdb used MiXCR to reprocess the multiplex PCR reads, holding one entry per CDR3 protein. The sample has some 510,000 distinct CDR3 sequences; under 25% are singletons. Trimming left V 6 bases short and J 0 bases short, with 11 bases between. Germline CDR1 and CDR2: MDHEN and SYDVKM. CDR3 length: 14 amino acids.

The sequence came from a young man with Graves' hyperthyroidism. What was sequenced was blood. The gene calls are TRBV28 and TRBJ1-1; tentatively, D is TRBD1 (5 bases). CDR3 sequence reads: CASSSWGLNTEAFF. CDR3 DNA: TGTGCCAGCAGCTCATGGGGGTTGAACACTGAAGCTTTCTTT. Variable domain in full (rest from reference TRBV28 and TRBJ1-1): DVKVTQSSRYLVKRTGEKVFLECVQDMDHENMFWYRQDPGLGLRLIYFSYDVKMKEKGDIPEGYSVSREKKERFSLILESASTNQTSMYLCASSSWGLNTEAFFGQGTRLTVV.